Detailed here is one T cell receptor (beta chain). Antigen unknown. Assay: immunoSEQ multiplex PCR; the TCRdb copy retains only in-frame clones and omits some. The repertoire holds 220,000 or so clones, over 75% seen once, with 2% to 2.5% in the top ten. The data were obtained in a study of cytomegalovirus exposure and HLA in healthy donors. Study-level findings and limits: Specificity of a few CMV-associated chains for CMV antigens was verified in vitro. That first-cohort TCR clusters tended to co-occur in the 90 to 150 validation repertoires was found in a later analysis. Associated with cytomegalovirus, according to the listing, were some 180 TCR beta chains.

The donors were members of the validation cohort comprising over a hundred subjects, separate from the roughly 670-subject first cohort. Sequenced input: PBMCs. The sequence was collected from a woman between 18 and 30 years old in good health and CMV-seropositive.

The CDR3 here is CASSFSRQGSTEAFF. Written as DNA, the CDR3 is TGTGCCAGCAGTTTCTCCCGACAGGGGAGCACTGAAGCTTTCTTT. The rearrangement uses TRBV27 and TRBJ1-1; 8 bases line up with TRBD1. V shed 3 bases and J 4 bases; nucleotides not matched to a gene: 7. The CDR3 has 15 residues. CDR1 and CDR2 (germline): MNHEY, SMNVEV (reference sequence).